A selection of T cell receptor beta chains follows, all from one sample in a study of blood T cell repertoires in COVID-19. Data came from immunoSEQ multiplex PCR; TCRdb stores just in-frame clones and leaves some out. The table lists about 330,000 clones, approximately 90% of them singletons. The sample taken for sequencing was peripheral blood. The source of these receptors is a man aged 25-45 years with COVID-19, enrolled during active disease. Both conserved end residues are part of each CDR3. D genes are given only for firm matches. Expanded clones get a size class; other rows say once, few or many, or leave the size out.

D	length	V	J	size	CDR3	DNA
TRBD1	17	TRBV19	TRBJ2-5	NA	CASSILIGTGVGVTQYF	TGTGCCAGTAGTATATTAATCGGGACAGGGGTCGGGGTGACCCAGTACTTC
NA	17	TRBV5-1	TRBJ2-5	NA	CASSPNGGAGLQETQYF	TGCGCCAGCAGCCCCAATGGCGGGGCGGGCCTCCAAGAGACCCAGTACTTC
TRBD1	15	TRBV5-1	TRBJ1-5	once	CASSLGDREGQPQHF	TGCGCCAGCAGCTTGGGGGACAGGGAGGGTCAGCCCCAGCATTTT
TRBD1	15	TRBV28	TRBJ1-2	NA	CASSLRDRADYGYTF	TGTGCCAGCAGTTTACGGGACAGGGCCGACTATGGCTACACCTTC
NA	17	TRBV5-6	TRBJ1-4	NA	CASSLGRGLWTNEKLFF	TGTGCCAGCAGCTTGGGCAGGGGCCTTTGGACTAATGAAAAACTGTTTTTT
NA	14	TRBV2	TRBJ1-2	NA	CARRGGQSNYGYTF	TGTGCCAGGAGAGGAGGGCAGTCTAACTATGGCTACACCTTC
NA	14	TRBV7-3	TRBJ2-3	many	CASSLQGFTDTQYF	TGTGCCAGCAGCTTACAGGGATTCACAGATACGCAGTATTTT
TRBD2	13	TRBV7-8	TRBJ2-7	NA	CASSLAGTREQYF	TGTGCCAGCAGTTTGGCCGGGACTAGAGAGCAGTACTTC
NA	13	TRBV6-5	TRBJ1-1	NA	CASRRTQNTEAFF	TGTGCCAGCAGACGTACACAGAACACTGAAGCTTTCTTT
NA	13	TRBV7-2	TRBJ2-3	NA	CASSFALSDTQYF	TGTGCCAGCAGCTTCGCGTTATCAGATACGCAGTATTTT
NA	16	TRBV2	TRBJ2-5	once	CASSGGRPRAQETQYF	TGTGCCAGCAGTGGGGGCAGGCCTAGAGCCCAAGAGACCCAGTACTTC
TRBD2	19	TRBV9	TRBJ2-1	NA	CASSPSTSGTSGTINEQFF	TGTGCCAGCAGCCCTTCCACGTCCGGGACTAGCGGGACAATCAATGAGCAGTTCTTC
NA	14	TRBV9	TRBJ2-3	NA	CASSVVSSTDTQYF	TGTGCCAGCAGCGTAGTTTCTAGCACAGATACGCAGTATTTT
TRBD1	15	TRBV2	TRBJ2-2	NA	CASSPGTVPTGELFF	TGTGCCAGCAGCCCGGGGACAGTGCCCACCGGGGAGCTGTTTTTT
NA	12	TRBV5-8	TRBJ2-5	NA	CASSGGQETQYF	TGTGCCAGCAGCGGAGGGCAGGAGACCCAGTACTTC
TRBD2	18	TRBV30	TRBJ2-3	few	CAWTRGRLALGSTDTQYF	TGTGCCTGGACCCGCGGGAGACTAGCGTTGGGTAGCACAGATACGCAGTATTTT
TRBD2	16	TRBV4-3	TRBJ2-1	NA	CASSQDRLAGGNEQFF	TGCGCCAGCAGCCAAGACCGGCTAGCGGGAGGCAATGAGCAGTTCTTC